This TCR beta chain was identified in a study of blood T cells in healthy people across ages. This clonotype was counted a few times. The CDR3 has 14 amino acids. The germline V gene encodes CDR1 SQVTM and CDR2 ANQGSEA. Through a sample-barcoded 5' primer and a J-beta primer mix, a second PCR was run for roughly 6 to 11 cycles. TCRdb itself ran the 5' RACE reads through MiXCR, one entry per CDR3 protein. The sample holds 800,000 to 950,000 distinct CDR3 sequences, roughly 29% seen once. These records were also assigned to another study, of T cells of mothers and their children.

The receptor comes from a woman in her thirties or forties in good health. V usage is TRBV29-1 and J usage is TRBJ2-7, with D perhaps assigned TRBD1 or TRBD2 (5 bases each). Specimen: blood. Here the CDR3 reads CRITGTQGEYEQYF. In nucleotides, the CDR3 is TGCAGAATTACTGGGACGCAAGGCGAGTACGAGCAGTACTTC.